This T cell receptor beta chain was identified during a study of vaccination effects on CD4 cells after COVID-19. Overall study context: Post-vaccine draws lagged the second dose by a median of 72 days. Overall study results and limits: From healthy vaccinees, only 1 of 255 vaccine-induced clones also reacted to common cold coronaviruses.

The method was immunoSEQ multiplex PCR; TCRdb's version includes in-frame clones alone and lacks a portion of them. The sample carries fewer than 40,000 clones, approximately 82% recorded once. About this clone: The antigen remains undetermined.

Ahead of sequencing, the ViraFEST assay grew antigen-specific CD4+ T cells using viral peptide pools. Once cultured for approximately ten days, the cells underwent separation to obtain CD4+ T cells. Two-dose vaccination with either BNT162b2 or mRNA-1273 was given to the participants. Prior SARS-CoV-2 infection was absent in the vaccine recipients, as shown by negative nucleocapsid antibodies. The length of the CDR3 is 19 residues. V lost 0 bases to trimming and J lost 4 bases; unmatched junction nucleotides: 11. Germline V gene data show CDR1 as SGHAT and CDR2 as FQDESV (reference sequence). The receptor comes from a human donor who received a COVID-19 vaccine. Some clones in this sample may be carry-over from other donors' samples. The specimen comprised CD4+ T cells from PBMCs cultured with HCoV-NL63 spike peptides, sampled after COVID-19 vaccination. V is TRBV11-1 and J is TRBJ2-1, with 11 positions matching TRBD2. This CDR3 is CASSLASGGVRRGYNEQFF. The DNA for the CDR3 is TGTGCCAGCAGCTTAGCTAGCGGGGGGGTCCGAAGAGGTTACAATGAGCAGTTCTTC.